The 32 T cell receptor beta chains given below trace back to one sample, sequenced in a study of blood T cell repertoires in COVID-19. Only in-frame clones appear in the TCRdb table, and some are missing; sequencing was by immunoSEQ multiplex PCR. The sample records around 100,000 clones, roughly nine tenths being singletons. Sequenced input: peripheral blood. The receptors derive from a man in his forties or fifties with acute or convalescent COVID-19.

The rearrangement uses TRBV6-5 and TRBJ1-1; TRBD1 might be the D (5 bases). The CDR3 is made up of 13 amino acids. Trimming shortened V by 7 bases and J by 6 bases, and 15 bases separated the two germline ends. CDR1 and CDR2 from the germline V gene are MNHEY and SVGAGI. CDR3 protein: CASKGRVDAEAFF. The CDR3 DNA follows: TGTGCCAGCAAGGGCAGGGTCGATGCTGAAGCTTTCTTT.

The V gene is TRBV6-5, the J gene TRBJ2-7; the D gene is possibly TRBD2 (7 bases). V was shortened by 6 bases and J by 11 bases, with 17 bases between the two germline ends. Germline CDR1 is MNHEY and CDR2 is SVGAGI. The CDR3 runs to 12 residues. CDR3 nucleotides: TGTGCCAGCAGGACCCAAGGGGGGGTGAAGTACTTC. The encoded protein is CASRTQGGVKYF.

The table lists this clone with a count of one. The chain has TRBV5-4 and TRBJ2-1; 11 bases match TRBD2. CDR1 is SGHNT, CDR2 YYREEE, per germline (reference sequence). Trimming took 5 bases from V and 12 from J; bases not matched to a gene: 13. CDR3 length equals 15 residues. The CDR3 nucleotides are TGTGCCAGCAGGAGAGGGACTAGCGGCCTTGGTGGGCAGTTCTTC. This gives the protein CASRRGTSGLGGQFF.

The J gene is TRBJ1-1, the V gene TRBV9, with no clear D. This CDR3 spans 13 amino acids. V shed 3 bases and J shed 2 bases, with 8 bases lying between them. Germline loops: CDR1 SGDLS, CDR2 YYNGEE. CDR3 in DNA: TGTGCCAGCAGCGGCGGGCTCAACACTGAAGCTTTCTTT. This gives the protein CASSGGLNTEAFF.

This chain links TRBV7-6 with TRBJ1-6, with 9 positions matching TRBD1. The J segment lost 10 bases and the V segment lost 4 bases, leaving 11 bases of the junction unmatched. The CDR3 runs to 16 residues. Per germline, CDR1 SGHVS and CDR2 FNYEAQ. The CDR3 protein is CASSSDRGEGPSPLHF. CDR3 DNA sequence: TGTGCCAGCAGCTCGGACAGGGGAGAGGGACCCTCACCCCTCCACTTT.

This clone appeared a single time. The genes are TRBV19 and TRBJ1-1, with D uncertain. Per the germline V gene, CDR1 is LNHDA and CDR2 is SQIVND (reference sequence). The CDR3 is made up of 14 amino acids. Trimming took off 5 bases at V and 3 bases at J, with 13 bases between the two ends. CDR3 DNA: TGTGCCAGTAGTTCCCAGTCCTCTTACACTGAAGCTTTCTTT. Translating it yields CASSSQSSYTEAFF.

The chain employs TRBV6-1 and TRBJ1-1, with D possibly being TRBD1 (5 bases). V lost 3 bases and J 1 base, leaving 9 bases between the germline ends. The CDR3 contains 14 residues. CDR1 is MNHNS and CDR2 is SASEGT in the germline V gene. In DNA, the CDR3 is TGTGCCAGCAGTGATACCAGGGCGAACACTGAAGCTTTCTTT. Translation: CASSDTRANTEAFF.

The chain joins TRBV7-2 to TRBJ1-1, with 7 bases that match TRBD1. This CDR3 spans 16 amino acids. The V and J ends lost 1 base and 2 bases, in that order; junction bases with no gene match: 7. Germline V lookup: CDR1 SGHTA, CDR2 FQGNSA. CDR3 region: CASSLGGTVPNTEAFF. Here the CDR3 DNA reads TGTGCCAGCAGCTTAGGAGGGACAGTCCCTAACACTGAAGCTTTCTTT.

CDR3 sequence reads: CASSVEVSDGAHEQYF. CDR3 coding DNA: TGTGCCAGCAGCGTAGAGGTCTCGGATGGGGCGCACGAGCAGTACTTC. This rearrangement joins TRBV9 to TRBJ2-7, with a weak D call TRBD1 (5 bases). CDR1 is SGDLS, CDR2 YYNGEE, per germline. The CDR3 consists of 16 residues. Trimming removed 0 bases at V and 5 bases at J, with 18 bases between.

The chain has TRBV5-5 and TRBJ1-6; D is uncertain. V was trimmed by 4 bases and J by 4 bases, leaving 12 bases between them. The CDR3 runs to 15 residues. In germline, CDR1 is SGHKS, CDR2 YYEKEE (reference sequence). The CDR3 sequence is CASSLSSGYNSPLHF. For the CDR3, the DNA is TGTGCCAGCAGCCTCTCCTCGGGGTATAATTCACCCCTCCACTTT. The whole variable domain, filled in from reference TRBV5-5 and TRBJ1-6, reads DAGVTQSPTHLIKTRGQQVTLRCSPISGHKSVSWYQQVLGQGPQFIFQYYEKEERGRGNFPDRFSARQFPNYSSELNVNALLLGDSALYLCASSLSSGYNSPLHFGNGTRLTVT.

This clone was observed a few times. V is TRBV7-9 and J is TRBJ1-1; no reliable D call. The germline gives CDR1 SEHNR, CDR2 FQNEAQ (reference sequence). V was shortened by 6 bases and J by 1 base, with 15 bases between the two germline ends. The CDR3 spans 15 residues. CDR3 in DNA: TGTGCCAGCAGGACATTCACGCGGGGGAACACTGAAGCTTTCTTT. Its protein is CASRTFTRGNTEAFF.

The chain joins TRBV5-6 to TRBJ1-2; D not certain. Germline CDR1 reads SGHDT; CDR2 reads YYEEEE. This CDR3 region has 13 residues. Trimming left V 1 base short and J 4 bases short, with 8 bases between. This CDR3 reads CASSLQATYGYTF. CDR3 nucleotide sequence: TGTGCCAGCAGCTTGCAGGCCACCTATGGCTACACCTTC.

A note on this clone: The sample carries other DNA sequences with the same CDR3. The rearrangement joins TRBV5-1 to TRBJ1-1; TRBD1 is a possible D gene (6 bases). Trimming took 4 bases from V and 4 from J, leaving 11 bases between them. Germline CDR1 and CDR2: SGHRS and YFSETQ. The CDR3 has 13 residues. In nucleotides, the CDR3 is TGCGCCAGCAGCCTAGAAGGGGGCACTGAAGCTTTCTTT. Residues: CASSLEGGTEAFF.

This clone showed up just once. V and J are TRBV30 and TRBJ2-1; D is ambiguous. The V gene's germline CDR1 is GTSNPN and CDR2 SVGIG (reference sequence). Trimming took 0 bases from V and 6 from J, leaving 9 bases between them. CDR3 length: 13 amino acids. Here the CDR3 DNA reads TGTGCCTGGAGTGTACGAGGTCTCAATGAGCAGTTCTTC. Residues: CAWSVRGLNEQFF.

This clone was picked up a small number of times. V is TRBV10-2 and J is TRBJ1-2; D uncertain. Trimming removed 1 base from V and 5 bases from J, with 17 bases in between. Germline CDR1 and CDR2: WSHSY and SAAADI. This CDR3 has 16 amino acids. DNA for the CDR3: TGCGCCAGCAGTGAGTTTGAGGGAGTGGGGAAATATGGCTACACCTTC. Its protein product is CASSEFEGVGKYGYTF.

The chain employs TRBV5-4 and TRBJ2-5; no firm D call. The germline V gene has CDR1 SGHNT and CDR2 YYREEE (reference sequence). V gave up 2 bases and J gave up 5 bases, with 4 bases separating them. CDR3 length: 11 residues. CDR3 nucleotides: TGTGCCAGCAGCTTCGAGGAGACCCAGTACTTC. This translates into CASSFEETQYF.

This sequence joins TRBV6-5 and TRBJ1-2; 7 positions match TRBD1. The CDR3 has 15 amino acids. Germline lookup yields CDR1 MNHEY and CDR2 SVGAGI. V lost 7 bases, J lost 4 bases, and 12 bases stayed unmatched. The CDR3 nucleotides read TGTGCCAGCATGACTCTGCCCCAGGGGGGCTATGGCTACACCTTC. Translation gives CASMTLPQGGYGYTF.

This clone was detected only a few times. The J gene is TRBJ2-1, the V gene TRBV19, with TRBD1 as a possible D gene (5 bases). Germline V gene sequence: CDR1 LNHDA, CDR2 SQIVND (reference sequence). The V gene lost 4 bases and the J gene lost 9 bases, with 19 bases spanning the gap. This CDR3 has 15 residues. The CDR3 nucleotides read TGTGCCAGTAGTAGTATTAACCAGGGCACCCTTGAGCAGTTCTTC. It encodes CASSSINQGTLEQFF.

The chain carries TRBV2 and TRBJ2-7; the match to TRBD1 covers 9 bases. The CDR3 runs 14 residues. The junction had 9 bases not matched to a gene; V was cut back by 6 bases and J by 6 bases. Germline CDR1 is SNHLY and CDR2 is FYNNEI. CDR3 residues: CASSPPGQGGEQYF. The CDR3, as DNA: TGTGCCAGCAGCCCTCCGGGACAGGGAGGCGAGCAGTACTTC.

The rearrangement joins TRBV7-2 to TRBJ1-3, with D possibly matching TRBD1 (5 bases). V was pared by 2 bases and J by 3 bases, with 17 bases between. The CDR3 totals 17 residues. From germline, CDR1 is SGHTA and CDR2 FQGNSA. The CDR3 loop reads CASSLKRPPGFGNTIYF. The CDR3 nucleotides are TGTGCCAGCAGCTTAAAGAGACCACCAGGGTTTGGAAACACCATATATTTT.

The chain has TRBV12-3 or TRBV12-4 and TRBJ1-1; D perhaps matches TRBD1 (6 bases). Trimming removed 6 bases from V and 11 bases from J, with 13 bases in between. The CDR3 is 11 amino acids. The CDR3 coding sequence is TGTGCCAGCAGCCCGGGACAAAGGGCTTTCTTT. Translating it yields CASSPGQRAFF.

This sequence joins TRBV6-5 and TRBJ1-5, with 7 bases matching TRBD1. V was clipped by 7 bases and J by 4 bases; unmatched bases: 10. CDR3 length: 15 amino acids. Germline CDR1 and CDR2: MNHEY and SVGAGI. CDR3 bases: TGTGCCAGCATCCGAGGTGGGACAGCTAATCAGCCCCAGCATTTT. Translating gives CASIRGGTANQPQHF.

This clone was counted between two and nine times. The chain combines TRBV5-1 with TRBJ1-2; 7 nucleotides align to TRBD1. CDR1 SGHRS and CDR2 YFSETQ come from the germline V gene. V lost 0 bases and J lost 3; bases outside the gene matches: 5. The CDR3 spans 15 residues. The CDR3 loop is CASSLGFTGDYGYTF. The CDR3 nucleotides are TGCGCCAGCAGCTTGGGTTTTACAGGGGACTATGGCTACACCTTC.

The chain couples TRBV7-6 to TRBJ1-5; maybe TRBD1 (6 bases). Trimming cost V 4 bases and J 7 bases, with 11 bases left between them. Germline assignment: CDR1 SGHVS and CDR2 FNYEAQ. This CDR3 has 13 amino acids. CDR3 nucleotides: TGTGCCAGCAGCTCCTTCAGGGGCCAGCCCCAGCATTTT. Translation gives CASSSFRGQPQHF.

The genes are TRBV7-9 and TRBJ1-1; TRBD1 agrees at 8 bases. This CDR3 is built from 15 residues. Per the germline V gene, CDR1 is SEHNR and CDR2 is FQNEAQ (reference sequence). Losses at the gene ends were 5 bases for V and 1 base for J; bases not matched to a gene: 6. As DNA, the CDR3 is TGTGCCAGCAGCATCCCGGGACAGGCGAACACTGAAGCTTTCTTT. Protein: CASSIPGQANTEAFF.

The CDR3 DNA reads as TGTGCCAGCTCACCAAAAACCGGGACAGATTACTACGAGCAGTACTTC. This codes for CASSPKTGTDYYEQYF. The J gene is TRBJ2-7, the V gene TRBV18; 7 bases are shared with TRBD1. Per the germline V gene, CDR1 is KGHSH and CDR2 is LQKENI. This CDR3 spans 16 amino acids. V lost 2 bases, J lost 3 bases, and 10 bases stayed unmatched.

This clone was detected only a few times. The chain employs TRBV5-4 and TRBJ2-7; 7 bases are shared with TRBD1. Per germline, CDR1 SGHNT and CDR2 YYREEE (reference sequence). The CDR3 has 14 residues. V shed 4 bases, J shed 3 bases, and the junction held 7 bases outside the gene matches. The CDR3 sequence: CASSPGNRGYEQYF. DNA of the CDR3: TGTGCCAGCAGCCCGGGGAACAGGGGCTACGAGCAGTACTTC.

This clone occurred once. The chain joins TRBV2 to TRBJ2-5; perhaps TRBD1 as D (5 bases). Germline V gene data show CDR1 as SNHLY and CDR2 as FYNNEI. The CDR3 is made up of 15 amino acids. Deletions cut 7 bases from V and 4 bases from J, with 19 bases between. The DNA for the CDR3 is TGTGCCAGCACGCCCGAAGGGGAACCTCGAGAGACCCAGTACTTC. Protein product: CASTPEGEPRETQYF.

This clone was counted between two and nine times. The chain couples TRBV5-1 to TRBJ1-6; D gene uncertain. The CDR3 contains 14 residues. Germline CDR1 reads SGHRS; CDR2 reads YFSETQ. The ends were cut back, 6 bases at V and 5 bases at J, with 12 bases in the middle. CDR3 sequence reads: CASKEGVDNSPLHF. CDR3 bases: TGCGCCAGCAAGGAGGGAGTGGATAATTCACCCCTCCACTTT.

This rearrangement joins TRBV19 to TRBJ1-4, with TRBD1 as a possible D gene (5 bases). This CDR3 contains 15 residues. Trimming removed 5 bases from V and 8 bases from J, with 18 bases in between. Germline lookup yields CDR1 LNHDA and CDR2 SQIVND (reference sequence). The CDR3 DNA reads as TGTGCCAGTAGTCCCCCGTTGACAGCGAGAGAAAAACTGTTTTTT. This sequence encodes CASSPPLTAREKLFF.

V gene TRBV5-5 combines with J gene TRBJ2-3, with D possibly matching TRBD2 (5 bases). V gave up 1 base and J gave up 3 bases, with 9 bases separating them. This CDR3 comprises 14 residues. CDR1 is SGHKS and CDR2 is YYEKEE in the germline V gene (reference sequence). The CDR3 DNA is TGTGCCAGCAGCTTGATCGGGGATACAGATACGCAGTATTTT. It yields the protein CASSLIGDTDTQYF.

This rearrangement joins TRBV2 to TRBJ1-2, with a tentative D call TRBD1 (5 bases). Germline V CDR1 and CDR2: SNHLY, FYNNEI. CDR3 length equals 13 residues. Trimming took 8 bases from V and 3 from J, leaving 13 bases between them. In nucleotides, the CDR3 is TGTGCCAGCGGGACCGGGAGAGACTATGGCTACACCTTC. Amino acid sequence: CASGTGRDYGYTF.